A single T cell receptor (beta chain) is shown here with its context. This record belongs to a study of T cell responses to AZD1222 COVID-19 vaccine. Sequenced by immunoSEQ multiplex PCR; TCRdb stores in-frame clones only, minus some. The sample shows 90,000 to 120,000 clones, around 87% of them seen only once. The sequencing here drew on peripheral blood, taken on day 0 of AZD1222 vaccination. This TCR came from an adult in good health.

The DNA for the CDR3 is TGTGCCAGCATTCAAGGGGAAAGCAATCAGCCCCAGCATTTT. Translating gives CASIQGESNQPQHF. J is TRBJ1-5 and V is TRBV6-5, with D perhaps TRBD1 (5 bases). The CDR3 loop spans 14 amino acids. CDR1 is MNHEY and CDR2 is SVGAGI in the germline V gene. V lost 7 bases to trimming and J lost 1 base, with 11 bases between them.